One TCR beta chain is described in this entry. The data are from a study of cytomegalovirus exposure and HLA in healthy donors. The PCR ran on 60 Vbeta and 13 Jbeta primers. Clones were sequenced by immunoSEQ multiplex PCR, and TCRdb holds only the in-frame ones, with some missing. The sample has about 150,000 clones, around a tenth seen once; the top ten hold 1.8%. Trimming removed 4 bases from V and 3 bases from J; junction bases left unmatched: 3. CDR1 SGHNT and CDR2 YENEEA come from the germline V gene. This CDR3 has 14 residues. The sequence derives from a man in his fifties or sixties in good health and CMV-seronegative. Sequencing input: PBMCs. The chain has TRBV11-3 and TRBJ1-1, with 9 bases lining up with TRBD1. This CDR3 reads CASSSRTGDTEAFF. In DNA, the CDR3 is TGTGCCAGCAGCTCTCGGACAGGGGACACTGAAGCTTTCTTT.